This is a list of T cell receptor beta chains from one sample in a study of blood T cells in healthy people across ages. TCRdb used MiXCR to reprocess the 5' RACE reads, holding one entry per CDR3 protein. The repertoire has fewer than 1.5 million distinct CDR3 sequences, 42% of them found once; the top ten carry roughly 7.9%. The sample taken for sequencing was blood. The receptors were sampled from a woman aged 18-29 years in good health. Both conserved end residues are part of each CDR3. Fields, in order: clone size, J gene, V gene, D gene, CDR3 DNA, CDR3 protein. A D gene is named only where the DNA matches it firmly. For some rows the clone size is stated as once, few or many, or as a class when expanded; others skip it.

-,TRBJ2-3,TRBV5-1,-,TGCGCCAGCAGCTTGGGAGGATACTATACAGATACGCAGTATTTT,CASSLGGYYTDTQYF
few,TRBJ2-3,TRBV6-6,-,TGTGCCAGCAGAGCAGGGGCTACGCAGTATTTT,CASRAGATQYF
-,TRBJ1-2,TRBV28,TRBD1,TGTGCCAGCAGGAAACCGGGACAGGGAATCTCTGGCTACACCTTC,CASRKPGQGISGYTF
-,TRBJ1-1,TRBV5-1,TRBD1,TGCGCCAGCAGCACCGGGACAGGGGGGAGGACTGAAGCTTTCTTT,CASSTGTGGRTEAFF
-,TRBJ2-5,TRBV29-1,TRBD1,TGCAGCGTTGAACGGACAGGTGGTCGGGAGACCCAGTACTTC,CSVERTGGRETQYF
-,TRBJ2-3,TRBV7-9,TRBD2,TGTGCCAGCAGCTTCCTAGCGGGGGTTAGCACAGATACGCAGTATTTT,CASSFLAGVSTDTQYF
-,TRBJ1-4,TRBV6-5,TRBD1,TGTGCCAGCAGTTCCTACGGACAGGGTGATGAAAAACTGTTTTTT,CASSSYGQGDEKLFF
-,TRBJ2-7,TRBV27,-,TGTGCCAGCAGGCGTGCCAGCGATTTCTACGAGCAGTACTTC,CASRRASDFYEQYF
few,TRBJ1-1,TRBV27,TRBD1,TGTGCCAGCAAGAACAGGGGTGGGAACACTGAAGCTTTCTTT,CASKNRGGNTEAFF
-,TRBJ2-3,TRBV2,-,TGTGCCAGCAGTGAAGAGACTTATACGCAGTATTTT,CASSEETYTQYF
-,TRBJ1-1,TRBV3-1,-,TGTGCCAGCAGCCAAGATACGGTCGCAGCTGAAGCTTTCTTT,CASSQDTVAAEAFF
-,TRBJ2-1,TRBV20-1,TRBD2,TGCAGTGCTAGGGGGTCTAGCGGTTACAATGAGCAGTTCTTC,CSARGSSGYNEQFF
-,TRBJ1-6,TRBV28,TRBD1,TGTGCCAGCAGTACCTCAGACAGGGATTATTCACCCCTCCACTTT,CASSTSDRDYSPLHF
few,TRBJ2-5,TRBV7-6,-,TGTGCCAGCAGCTTAAGGTCAGGGGCAGAGACCCAGTACTTC,CASSLRSGAETQYF
-,TRBJ2-1,TRBV7-9,-,TGTGCCAGCAGCTTCCAGGGGATGCCCCTTCCGGATGAGCAGTTCTTC,CASSFQGMPLPDEQFF
-,TRBJ2-5,TRBV7-2,TRBD1,TGTGCCAGCAGCTTGGTAGGGGGCCTGGAGACCCAGTACTTC,CASSLVGGLETQYF
-,TRBJ2-1,TRBV25-1,TRBD1,TGTGCCAGCGGGAGGACAGGGACAGGTTCCAATGAGCAGTTCTTC,CASGRTGTGSNEQFF
-,TRBJ2-3,TRBV10-3,-,TGTGCCATCAGTTCCTCCCCTAGCACAGATACGCAGTATTTT,CAISSSPSTDTQYF
-,TRBJ1-5,TRBV12-3/TRBV12-4,-,TGTGCCAGCAGTTTTTCAGGTCCCGCGGAGGCCCAGCATTTT,CASSFSGPAEAQHF
-,TRBJ2-5,TRBV7-9,-,TGTGCCAGCAGCCCGGATAAGACCCAGTACTTC,CASSPDKTQYF
-,TRBJ2-2,TRBV2,-,TGTGCCAGCAGTCCTGAAGACAGTTACACCGGGGAGCTGTTTTTT,CASSPEDSYTGELFF
-,TRBJ2-1,TRBV7-2,-,TGTGCCAGCAGCTCGAGACCTAGCGCCGAATACAATGAGCAGTTCTTC,CASSSRPSAEYNEQFF
few,TRBJ2-5,TRBV20-1,-,TGCAGTGCGACTACGGGGCCCTTGGAGACCCAGTACTTC,CSATTGPLETQYF
-,TRBJ2-1,TRBV7-9,-,TGTGCCAGCAGCTCCACGGGGGCGGTAGCCTACAATGAGCAGTTCTTC,CASSSTGAVAYNEQFF
-,TRBJ2-1,TRBV11-2,TRBD2,TGTGCCAGCAGCCCGGTGCGGGAGCGGTTTGAGCAGTTCTTC,CASSPVRERFEQFF
-,TRBJ2-3,TRBV7-8,-,TGTGCCAGCAGCTTATATCGGGCTAGTGGAGATACGCAGTATTTT,CASSLYRASGDTQYF
-,TRBJ2-3,TRBV5-1,TRBD2,TGCGCCAGCAGCTTGACTAGCGGGGGCCATACCCTTATCACAGATACGCAGTATTTT,CASSLTSGGHTLITDTQYF
-,TRBJ2-7,TRBV20-1,-,TGCAGTGCTAGAATGTGGGGGGGCATCTACGAGCAGTACTTC,CSARMWGGIYEQYF
few,TRBJ1-6,TRBV2,-,TGTGCCAGGGGTGGGCCCCTCCACTTT,CARGGPLHF
few,TRBJ2-3,TRBV5-5,TRBD2,TGTGCCAGCAGTTTACCAACTAGCGGGGCCACAGATACGCAGTATTTT,CASSLPTSGATDTQYF
-,TRBJ2-3,TRBV5-5,-,TGTGCCAGCAGGCCCGGGACCCATAGCACAGATACGCAGTATTTT,CASRPGTHSTDTQYF
-,TRBJ2-3,TRBV7-2,-,TGTGCCAGCAGCTTAACTGGACCTAATGGAGGCACAGATACGCAGTATTTT,CASSLTGPNGGTDTQYF
few,TRBJ2-7,TRBV29-1,TRBD1,TGCAGCGTTGAAAGGGACAGGGGGCGCAACGAGCAGTACTTC,CSVERDRGRNEQYF
many,TRBJ2-4,TRBV27,TRBD1,TGTGCCAGCAGTTTATACAACAGGGGCTCCAAAAACATTCAGTACTTC,CASSLYNRGSKNIQYF
-,TRBJ2-1,TRBV18,TRBD2,TGTGCCAGCTCGCAACTAGCGGGAGGAAGCTCCTACAATGAGCAGTTCTTC,CASSQLAGGSSYNEQFF
many,TRBJ2-5,TRBV20-1,TRBD2,TGCAGTGCTAATCGGGGGGGCCAAGAGACCCAGTACTTC,CSANRGGQETQYF
-,TRBJ2-3,TRBV24-1,-,TGTGCCACCAGATCCAGCGGGAGCACAGATACGCAGTATTTT,CATRSSGSTDTQYF
many,TRBJ2-1,TRBV4-1,-,TGCGCCAGCAGCCCCAGACAGGTATTTTCTCACAATGAGCAGTTCTTC,CASSPRQVFSHNEQFF
once,TRBJ1-4,TRBV2,TRBD1,TGTGCCAGCAGCGAGGACAGGGGGTCTAATGAAAAACTGTTTTTT,CASSEDRGSNEKLFF